Listed here is a single T cell receptor (beta chain). The table came from immunoSEQ multiplex PCR; TCRdb's copy has only in-frame clones and leaves some out. The repertoire holds 60,000 to 80,000 clones, with almost 85% as singletons. The junction had 7 bases not matched to a gene; V was cut back by 6 bases and J by 7 bases. CDR3 length equals 14 residues. Germline CDR1 is MNHEY and CDR2 is SMNVEV (reference sequence). The data belong to a study of blood T cell repertoires in COVID-19. Study overall: T cells, B-cell-depleted T cells, or PBMCs provided the cDNA or gDNA that served as material.

The sequenced sample consisted of peripheral blood. The rearrangement links TRBV27 to TRBJ2-2, with 8 bases matching TRBD1. This TCR came from a man aged 45-60 years with active COVID-19. The CDR3 sequence: CASRDRVVDGELFF. DNA for the CDR3: TGTGCCAGCAGGGACAGGGTTGTCGACGGGGAGCTGTTTTTT.